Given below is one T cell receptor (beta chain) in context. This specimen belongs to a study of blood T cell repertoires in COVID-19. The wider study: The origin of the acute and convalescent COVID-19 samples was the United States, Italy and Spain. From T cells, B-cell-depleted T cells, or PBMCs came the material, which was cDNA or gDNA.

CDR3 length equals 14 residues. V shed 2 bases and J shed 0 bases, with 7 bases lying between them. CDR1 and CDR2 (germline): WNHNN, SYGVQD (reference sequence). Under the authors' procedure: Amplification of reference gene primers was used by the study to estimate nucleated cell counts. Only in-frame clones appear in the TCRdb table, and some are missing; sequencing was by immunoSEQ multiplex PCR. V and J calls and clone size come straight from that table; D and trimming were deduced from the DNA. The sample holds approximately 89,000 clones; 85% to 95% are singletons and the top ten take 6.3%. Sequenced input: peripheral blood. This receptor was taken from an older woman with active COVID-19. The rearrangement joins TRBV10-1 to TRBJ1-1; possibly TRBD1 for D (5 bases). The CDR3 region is CASSEDSMNTEAFF. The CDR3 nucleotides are TGCGCCAGCAGTGAGGACAGCATGAACACTGAAGCTTTCTTT.